This T cell receptor beta chain derives from a study of early T cells in non-severe SARS-CoV-2 infection (dated by TCRdb to the early 2020s). For the study in its entirety: Because TCR sequencing relied on bulk RNA taken from unsorted whole blood, pairing of alpha and beta chains was not possible.

A case-control design nested within a healthcare worker cohort in London, UK, was used, with weekly nasopharyngeal swab PCR tests and blood sampling performed. Healthcare workers were recruited during the week of the UK lockdown, between 23 and 31 March 2020, and followed weekly for up to about 15 weeks. From the cysteine through the phenylalanine, the CDR3 covers 11 amino acids. Only the CDR3 part of the read is kept: 33 bases, read in frame from the first base. CDR1 and CDR2 (MDHEN, SYDVKM) derive from the germline V gene. At the junction V is shortened by 6 bases and J by 4 bases, with 6 bases in between. In this sample, this clonotype turned up a few times. Its specific antigen is unknown. No clone much larger than this one lies a single base away; base qualities are absent. Study-wide conclusions, independent of this receptor: VDJdb matching was skewed toward anti-spike CD8 responses and likely underestimated virus-specific expansions by missing private and CD4 specificities.

The library came from 5' RACE. Sequencing took place on a NextSeq 500. To correct for sequencing error and PCR bias, the TCR library protocol tagged individual cDNA molecules with unique molecular identifiers. Both TCR alpha and beta chains were sequenced, and tight co-correlation was observed between alpha and beta sequence abundances in each sample. Turning to the authors' computational methods: Decombinator V4 was used to annotate the V gene, J gene and CDR3 of the TCR sequences. TCRs were defined as expanded if a significant change between any two time points was detected under a Poisson model with p below 0.0001. TCR abundances were normalised to the total number of TCRs sequenced per sample and expressed as counts per million. MAIT TCRs were defined by TRAV1-2 paired with TRAJ12, TRAJ20 or TRAJ33, and iNKT TCRs by TRAV10 paired with TRAJ18. VDJdb, accessed 1 November 2021, was searched for CMV, EBV and SARS-CoV-2 annotated TCRs, with TCRs annotated for multiple antigens excluded. TCRdb trimmed the raw reads at Q25, called clones with MiXCR and kept productive beta chains. Each entry is one CDR3 protein sequence, shown with its most common DNA and genes. The V and J calls shown here were made by TCRdb, not taken from the authors' results. The sample has 65,000 to 80,000 distinct CDR3 sequences on record, about 12% of them singletons. Together, the top ten hold around 6% of the sample.

The sequenced sample was whole blood. Here the chain combines TRBV28 and TRBJ1-2, with an unclear D gene assignment. The source is an adult who was a healthcare worker with PCR-confirmed SARS-CoV-2 infection or an uninfected control (not recorded which). The sequenced DNA: TGTGCCAGCAGCACATCCTATGGCTACACCTTC. Its translation is CASSTSYGYTF.